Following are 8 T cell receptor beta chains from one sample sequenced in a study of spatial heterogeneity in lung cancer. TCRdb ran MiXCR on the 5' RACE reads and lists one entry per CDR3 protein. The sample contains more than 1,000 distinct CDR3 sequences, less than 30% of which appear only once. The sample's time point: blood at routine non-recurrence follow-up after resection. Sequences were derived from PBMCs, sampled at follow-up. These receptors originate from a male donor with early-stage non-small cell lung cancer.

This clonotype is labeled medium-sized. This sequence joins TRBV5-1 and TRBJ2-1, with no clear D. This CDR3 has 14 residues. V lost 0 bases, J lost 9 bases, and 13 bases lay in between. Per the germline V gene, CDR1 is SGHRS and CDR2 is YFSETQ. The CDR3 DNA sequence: TGCGCCAGCAGCTTGGCCAGAGAATCCGGTGAGCAGTTCTTC. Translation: CASSLARESGEQFF.

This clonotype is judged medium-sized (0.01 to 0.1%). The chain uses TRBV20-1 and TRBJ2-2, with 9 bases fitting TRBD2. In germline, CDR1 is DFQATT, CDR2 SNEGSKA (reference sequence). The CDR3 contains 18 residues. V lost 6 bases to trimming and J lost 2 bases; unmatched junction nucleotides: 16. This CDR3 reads CSARGALGLAGNTGELFF. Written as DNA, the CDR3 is TGCAGTGCCCGGGGGGCCTTAGGCCTAGCGGGAAACACCGGGGAGCTGTTTTTT.

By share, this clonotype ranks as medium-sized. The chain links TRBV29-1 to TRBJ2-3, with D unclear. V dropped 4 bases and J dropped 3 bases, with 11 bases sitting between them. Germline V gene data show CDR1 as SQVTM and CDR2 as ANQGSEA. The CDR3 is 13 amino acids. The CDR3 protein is CSVGRAFTDTQYF. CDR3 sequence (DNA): TGCAGCGTTGGTCGGGCGTTTACAGATACGCAGTATTTT.

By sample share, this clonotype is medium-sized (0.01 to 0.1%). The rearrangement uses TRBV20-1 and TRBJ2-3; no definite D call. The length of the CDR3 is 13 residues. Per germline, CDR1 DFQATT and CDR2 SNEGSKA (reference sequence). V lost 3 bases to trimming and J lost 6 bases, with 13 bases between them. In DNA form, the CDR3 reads TGCAGTGCTAGCGGGCCCACGCAGGATACGCAGTATTTT. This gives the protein CSASGPTQDTQYF.

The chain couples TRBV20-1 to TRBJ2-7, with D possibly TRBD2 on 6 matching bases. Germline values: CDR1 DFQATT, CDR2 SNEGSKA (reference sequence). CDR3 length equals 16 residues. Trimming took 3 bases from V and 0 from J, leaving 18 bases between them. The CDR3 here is CSASREGGRPSYEQYF. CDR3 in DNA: TGCAGTGCTAGCCGAGAGGGTGGGAGGCCCTCCTACGAGCAGTACTTC.

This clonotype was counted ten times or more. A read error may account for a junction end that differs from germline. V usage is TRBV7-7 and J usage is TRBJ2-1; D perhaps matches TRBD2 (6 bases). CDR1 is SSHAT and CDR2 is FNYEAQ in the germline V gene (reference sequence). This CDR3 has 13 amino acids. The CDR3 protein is CASSRGMGDEQFF. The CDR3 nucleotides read TGTGCTAGCAGCCGCGGGATGGGGGATGAGCAGTTCTTC. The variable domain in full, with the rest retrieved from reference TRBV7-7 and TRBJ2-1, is GAGVSQSPRYKVTKRGQDVTLRCDPISSHATLYWYQQALGQGPEFLTYFNYEAQPDKSGLPSDRFSAERPEGSISTLTIQRTEQRDSAMYRCASSRGMGDEQFFGPGTRLTVL.

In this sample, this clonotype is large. As DNA, the CDR3 is TGCAGCGTTGCTACGGCAGGGGGCTGGAACACTGAAGCTTTCTTT. Encoded protein: CSVATAGGWNTEAFF. V usage is TRBV29-1 and J usage is TRBJ1-1; 8 nucleotides agree with TRBD1. The CDR3 runs 15 residues. V trimming: 4 bases; J trimming: 1 base; junction bases outside the gene matches: 8. Germline lookup yields CDR1 SQVTM and CDR2 ANQGSEA.

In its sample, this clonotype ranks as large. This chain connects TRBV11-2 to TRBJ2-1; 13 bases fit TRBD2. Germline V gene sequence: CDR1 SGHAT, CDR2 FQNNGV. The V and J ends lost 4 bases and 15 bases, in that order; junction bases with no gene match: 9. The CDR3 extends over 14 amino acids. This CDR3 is CASSSGGTSGKPFF. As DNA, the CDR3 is TGTGCCAGCAGCTCCGGTGGGACTAGCGGGAAACCGTTCTTC.